The 9 T cell receptor beta chains below all came from one sample that was sequenced in a study of radiotherapy plus CTLA-4 blockade in lung cancer. TCRdb's copy holds only in-frame clones and misses some; the assay was immunoSEQ multiplex PCR. The sample lists fewer than 40,000 clones, 60% to 80% occurring once. The specimen comprised peripheral blood, sampled from a patient treated with radiotherapy plus ipilimumab. These TCRs come from a human donor with non-small cell lung cancer whose response to radiotherapy plus ipilimumab could not be evaluated.

The chain uses TRBV9 and TRBJ2-1; 9 bases match TRBD1. The CDR3 contains 15 residues. Losses at the gene ends were 4 bases for V and 5 bases for J; bases not matched to a gene: 7. Germline CDR1 SGDLS, CDR2 YYNGEE. The CDR3 here is CASSPMGQGDNEQFF. The CDR3 DNA reads TGTGCCAGCAGCCCCATGGGACAGGGTGACAATGAGCAGTTCTTC.

The V gene is TRBV10-3, the J gene TRBJ1-2; unclear D gene. This CDR3 is 14 amino acids long. Germline CDR1 and CDR2: ENHRY and SYGVKD. The V gene lost 6 bases and the J gene lost 2 bases, with 13 bases spanning the gap. CDR3 protein: CAIRPSTENYGYTF. For the CDR3, the DNA is TGTGCCATCAGGCCCTCTACAGAAAACTATGGCTACACCTTC.

The chain couples TRBV6-1 to TRBJ2-3; TRBD1 agrees at 7 bases. The CDR3 is 15 amino acids. Germline V gene data show CDR1 as MNHNS and CDR2 as SASEGT. V was pared by 7 bases and J by 6 bases, with 13 bases of the junction left unmatched. CDR3 amino acids: CASNSVDRVRDTQYF. CDR3 coding DNA: TGTGCCAGCAATAGCGTAGACAGGGTGCGCGATACGCAGTATTTT.

CDR3: CASSIAPDQPQHF. The CDR3 nucleotides are TGTGCCAGTAGTATAGCCCCGGATCAGCCCCAGCATTTT. This rearrangement joins TRBV19 to TRBJ1-5; D gene uncertain. V was clipped by 1 base and J by 5 bases, with 6 bases between them. CDR3 size: 13 residues. From germline, CDR1 is LNHDA and CDR2 SQIVND (reference sequence).

The chain employs TRBV6-6 and TRBJ1-2; perhaps TRBD1 as D (5 bases). CDR3 length: 13 amino acids. V gave up 6 bases and J gave up 4 bases, with 12 bases separating them. Per germline, CDR1 MNHNY and CDR2 SVGAGI (reference sequence). Here the CDR3 DNA reads TGTGCCAGCAGCCCAGACAGACGCTATGGCTACACCTTC. Translating it yields CASSPDRRYGYTF.

The chain has TRBV29-1 and TRBJ2-5; 9 bases match TRBD1. The CDR3 extends over 15 amino acids. The germline gives CDR1 SQVTM, CDR2 ANQGSEA. V dropped 4 bases and J dropped 4; count of bases not matched to a gene: 10. In DNA form, the CDR3 reads TGCAGCGTTGGGGACAGGGTAATAGTGGGAGAGACCCAGTACTTC. This sequence encodes CSVGDRVIVGETQYF.

The chain combines TRBV6-8 with TRBJ1-2; 7 bases map to TRBD1. CDR3 length equals 16 residues. Looked up from germline, CDR1 is MNHGY and CDR2 is SAAAGT. The trim removed 6 bases at V and 4 bases at J, leaving 14 bases unmatched. CDR3 nucleotides: TGTGCCAGCAGCCACAGGGGTGGAGGTCTCGGCTATGGCTACACCTTC. Protein: CASSHRGGGLGYGYTF.

The chain couples TRBV7-2 to TRBJ1-4; 10 positions agree with TRBD1. Germline-derived CDR1 and CDR2 are SGHTA and FQGNSA. The trim removed 5 bases at V and 1 base at J, leaving 1 base unmatched. The CDR3 consists of 15 residues. CDR3 residues: CASSRDRGTNEKLFF. CDR3 nucleotides: TGTGCCAGCAGCCGGGACAGGGGAACTAATGAAAAACTGTTTTTT.

This chain connects TRBV6-6 to TRBJ2-7; 9 bases match TRBD1. Trimming removed 3 bases from V and 3 bases from J; junction bases left unmatched: 6. CDR3 length equals 15 residues. Germline V gives CDR1 MNHNY, CDR2 SVGAGI (reference sequence). CDR3 DNA: TGTGCCAGCAGTTATCAGGGACAGGGAGTCTACGAGCAGTACTTC. As protein: CASSYQGQGVYEQYF.